This T cell receptor beta chain was sequenced during a study of cytomegalovirus exposure and HLA in healthy donors (dated by TCRdb to about 2017). The study in broad terms: According to a later analysis, the roughly 120 validation repertoires were produced on the same platform as the approximately 620 repertoires of the first cohort. The study aimed to test whether cataloging public T cell receptors could reveal signatures of past pathogen exposure. Along with the approximately 600-subject first cohort, a separate validation cohort of about 110 different subjects was used. To predict cytomegalovirus infection status, the study brought together high-throughput TCR immunosequencing, statistical association of individual TCRs with disease status, and machine learning. Summary of the overall study and its limitations: The classifier was reported to diagnose cytomegalovirus status with high specificity and sensitivity in both the original cohort and the validation cohort. According to the authors, the approach could potentially be generalized to other disease states and immunological phenotypes. In vitro tests confirmed that a few of the cytomegalovirus-associated TCR beta chains recognize cytomegalovirus antigens. Most TCR sequences were seen in very few donors, while some public TCRs were found in many individuals. The study listed 164 TCR beta chains as associated with cytomegalovirus. A later analysis found that TCRs clustered in the first cohort also tended to co-occur in the 130 or so validation repertoires, with 90% to 95% of cluster scores above 0. The validation cohort had no HLA typing available for a later analysis, so co-occurrence within that cohort was assessed over all 120 repertoires.

Separate from the roughly 650-subject first cohort, the validation cohort of 120 subjects was the group to which the donors belonged. The protocol used for the library was the immunoSEQ multiplex PCR assay. From the authors' description of their analysis: A statistical classification framework was developed to diagnose cytomegalovirus status using the catalog of TCR beta chain sequences. TCRdb carries this immuneACCESS record with in-frame sequences only. Its versions omit some clonotypes, under half of them owing to an unresolved V gene in the studies checked, with the rest unexplained. The V and J calls and clone size were taken over from that table, and D and trimming were inferred from the DNA. The sample contains 200,000 or so clones, 88% of them found a single time. The top ten constitute about 3% of the sample. CDR3 length: 14 amino acids, cysteine to phenylalanine. Only the CDR3 portion is preserved as DNA: 42 bases, with reading frame beginning at the first base. The germline V gene (reference sequence) gives CDR1 as SEHNR and CDR2 as FQNEAQ. Relative to germline, V is 2 bases shorter and J is 0 bases shorter, with 5 bases between their ends.

About this clone: Its target antigen remains unknown. Nothing much larger sits one base from this clone, and base qualities are not available.

Sample: PBMCs. The source of this sequence is a woman between 18 and 30 years old in good health and CMV-seronegative. The V and J segments used are TRBV7-9 and TRBJ1-3, with TRBD1 perhaps the D gene, on 5 matching bases. Read as DNA, the sequence is TGTGCCAGCAGCTTAACAGGCTCTGGAAACACCATATATTTT. This sequence encodes CASSLTGSGNTIYF.